This is a list of T cell receptor beta chains from one sample in a study of shared clonotypes between healthy human individuals. Measured with immunoSEQ multiplex PCR; TCRdb has only the in-frame clones, and not every one. The table records hundreds of thousands of clones, 85% to 95% of them present only once. Sequencing was carried out using naive CD8+ T cells sorted from blood. These TCRs come from a woman aged 25 to 39 in good health. Each CDR3 is given with its conserved first and last residue. D genes are given only for firm matches. The size field is filled for only some rows; it gives once, few, many or a size class.

DNA	CDR3	V	J	D	size
TGTGCCAGCAGCCTCGGTGGGGATACTGAAGCTTTCTTT	CASSLGGDTEAFF	TRBV7-9	TRBJ1-1	.	.
TGTGCCGGGAGCGATGAGCAGTTCTTC	CAGSDEQFF	TRBV6-4	TRBJ2-1	.	.
TGCAGTGTTTCAACAGGGGAAGGATGGAACTTC	CSVSTGEGWNF	TRBV20-1	TRBJ2-7	TRBD1	.
TGCGCCAGCAGCCAAGATGCGCTTTCTAGCTCCTACGAGCAGTACTTC	CASSQDALSSSYEQYF	TRBV4-1	TRBJ2-7	.	.
TGTGCCAGCCGAACCCCTTACTACGAGCAGTACTTC	CASRTPYYEQYF	TRBV27	TRBJ2-7	.	once
TGTGCCAGCAAGGAGCTGGGGGAGCAGTACTTC	CASKELGEQYF	TRBV6-1	TRBJ2-7	.	.
TGTGCCAGCAGTTTTGGAGGGATCTACGAGCAGTACTTC	CASSFGGIYEQYF	TRBV28	TRBJ2-7	.	.
TGTGCCAGCAGCTTACCAATGCGAGCAACTAATGAAAAACTGTTTTTT	CASSLPMRATNEKLFF	TRBV7-8	TRBJ1-4	.	.
TGTGCCAGCAGTTACTCGGGCCTAAGCGGGAGACAGACCCAGTACTTC	CASSYSGLSGRQTQYF	TRBV6-5	TRBJ2-5	TRBD2	.
TGTGCCAGCAGTTTTGGGGGATCCAATGAGCAGTTCTTC	CASSFGGSNEQFF	TRBV5-4	TRBJ2-1	.	once
TGCAGCGTTGAAGCCACCTCCTACGAGCAGTACTTC	CSVEATSYEQYF	TRBV29-1	TRBJ2-7	.	once
TGCGCCAGCAGCCAACCCCCGACAGGGACCGGGGAGCTGTTTTTT	CASSQPPTGTGELFF	TRBV4-1	TRBJ2-2	TRBD1	.
TGCGCCAGCAGCCCCGCAAGTATTTCTGGAAACACCATATATTTT	CASSPASISGNTIYF	TRBV4-1	TRBJ1-3	.	.
TGCGCCAGCAGCTTGGACGCCGGGACAGGGAATTACGAGCAGTACTTC	CASSLDAGTGNYEQYF	TRBV5-1	TRBJ2-7	TRBD1	.
TGCGCCAGCAGCTTGAGGGGGACTAGCGGGAGTGGCTACGAGCAGTACTTC	CASSLRGTSGSGYEQYF	TRBV5-1	TRBJ2-7	TRBD2	.
TGTGCCAGCCGGACAGGGCTCGGCTACACCTTC	CASRTGLGYTF	TRBV27	TRBJ1-2	TRBD1	.
TGTGCCAGCAGTGACCCAGACAGGGCCGCATCGCCCCAGCATTTT	CASSDPDRAASPQHF	TRBV2	TRBJ1-5	TRBD1	.
TGTGCCAGCAGCAAGTCATGGGGCCCCACCGGGGAGCTGTTTTTT	CASSKSWGPTGELFF	TRBV21-1	TRBJ2-2	.	.
TGTGCCAGCAGTTTCGGGATGGGGGCTATCTCCTACGAGCAGTACTTC	CASSFGMGAISYEQYF	TRBV27	TRBJ2-7	.	.
TGTGCCAGCAGCCAAGAGGAGAGCAATCAGCCCCAGCATTTT	CASSQEESNQPQHF	TRBV4-2	TRBJ1-5	.	.
TGCAGCGTTGAAGAACTTTCCCGGGACAGAAGGACTGAAGCTTTCTTT	CSVEELSRDRRTEAFF	TRBV29-1	TRBJ1-1	TRBD1	.
TGCGCCAGCAGCCAAGATAGGCCCCTCACCACCTCCTACAATGAGCAGTTCTTC	CASSQDRPLTTSYNEQFF	TRBV4-1	TRBJ2-1	.	.
TGTGCCAGCAGCTTTAGACAGGGCGTAGGCATTCAGTACTTC	CASSFRQGVGIQYF	TRBV5-6	TRBJ2-4	TRBD1	.
TGTGCCAGCAGCTTAGGGAGGGAGACCCAGTACTTC	CASSLGRETQYF	TRBV13	TRBJ2-5	.	.
TGTGCCAGCAGTACTGGCAGGGGGAGACCGGAAGCTTTCTTT	CASSTGRGRPEAFF	TRBV25-1	TRBJ1-1	TRBD1	.
TGTGCCAGCAGCCAAGATCGGGAGTTCTACGAGCAGTACTTC	CASSQDREFYEQYF	TRBV11-2	TRBJ2-7	.	.
TGTGCCAGCAGTTTGGTAGGCCCCTACGAGCAGTACTTC	CASSLVGPYEQYF	TRBV27	TRBJ2-7	.	.
TGTGCCAGCAAGACAGGGAGCGCTGAAGCTTTCTTT	CASKTGSAEAFF	TRBV28	TRBJ1-1	TRBD1	.
TGTGCCAGTAGTATACAGGGGGGACTCCAGCCCCAGCATTTT	CASSIQGGLQPQHF	TRBV19	TRBJ1-5	TRBD1	once
TGTGCCAGCAGCTTAACCGGCAGATCGAACACTGAAGCTTTCTTT	CASSLTGRSNTEAFF	TRBV7-3	TRBJ1-1	.	.
TGTGCCAGCAGTGACTCCAGCGGAACTAGCGGGAGAACCTACGAGCAGTACTTC	CASSDSSGTSGRTYEQYF	TRBV2	TRBJ2-7	TRBD2	.
TGTGCCTGGCAGGGAGTCGGTCACACTGAAGCTTTCTTT	CAWQGVGHTEAFF	TRBV30	TRBJ1-1	.	.
TGTGCCAGCAGCTTAGGACCGGGAGCGGGCTCCTACGAGCAGTACTTC	CASSLGPGAGSYEQYF	TRBV11-2	TRBJ2-7	.	.
TGTGCCAGCAGTTTCAGGGGGGTAGGCACTGAAGCTTTCTTT	CASSFRGVGTEAFF	TRBV28	TRBJ1-1	TRBD1	.
TGTGCCAGCAGTTTCGGGACAGGAGACTCCTACAATGAGCAGTTCTTC	CASSFGTGDSYNEQFF	TRBV27	TRBJ2-1	TRBD1	.
TGTGCCAGCAGCTTGGGACGGGCGAACACTGAAGCTTTCTTT	CASSLGRANTEAFF	TRBV5-6	TRBJ1-1	.	.
TGTGCCACCAGGAGAGACAGGGGGAGTGGAAACACCATATATTTT	CATRRDRGSGNTIYF	TRBV15	TRBJ1-3	TRBD1	once
TGTGCCAGCAGTTTTGCCAGCGGGAGCGAGCAGTACTTC	CASSFASGSEQYF	TRBV28	TRBJ2-7	TRBD2	.